This TCR beta chain was sequenced during a study of blood T cells in healthy people across ages. Study at large: Template switching retrieved approximately one barcoded beta molecule for each two T cells.

The authors ran a second PCR of 7 to 11 cycles using a sample-barcoded 5' primer and a J-beta primer mix. Every molecule of cDNA carried a tag from a template-switch adaptor with 12 random nucleotides. TCRdb passed the 5' RACE reads through MiXCR, listing each CDR3 protein once. This table holds about 1.4 million distinct CDR3 sequences, almost 60% found once. V gave up 3 bases and J gave up 1 base, with 7 bases separating them. The CDR3 extends over 14 amino acids. Germline V gene data show CDR1 as MGHDK and CDR2 as SYGVNS. Isolation yielded PBMCs, at least 7 million per sample, in every case. This clonotype has ten or more counts.

Sample: blood. The clonotype was recovered from a man younger than 35 in good health. The chain has TRBV25-1 and TRBJ1-5, with D perhaps TRBD1 (6 bases). The CDR3 DNA reads TGTGCCAGCAGTGACACAGGGAGCAATCAGCCCCAGCATTTT. This gives the protein CASSDTGSNQPQHF.